The 18 T cell receptor beta chains in this list originate from one sample, sequenced in a study of blood T cells in healthy people across ages. For the second PCR, which ran for about 7 to 12 cycles, a sample-barcoded 5' primer and a J-beta primer mix were used. TCRdb passed the 5' RACE reads through MiXCR, listing each CDR3 protein once. The table has approximately 940,000 distinct CDR3 sequences, around 46% seen once. The sample comprised blood. These receptor sequences come from a man between 25 and 39 years old in good health.

The V call is TRBV6-1, the J call TRBJ2-7; 9 bases line up with TRBD1. J was trimmed by 0 bases and V by 8 bases; bases with no gene match: 8. Germline lookup yields CDR1 MNHNS and CDR2 SASEGT. This CDR3 has 15 residues. This CDR3 reads CASSDRGFNSYEQYF. The CDR3 region has the DNA TGTGCCAGCTCCGACAGGGGGTTTAACTCCTACGAGCAGTACTTC.

V gene TRBV7-2 combines with J gene TRBJ1-2, with D perhaps TRBD1 (6 bases). This CDR3 is built from 15 residues. Germline-derived CDR1 and CDR2 are SGHTA and FQGNSA. V was trimmed by 3 bases and J by 1 base, leaving 12 bases between them. The CDR3 is CASSLISDSNYGYTF. The CDR3 nucleotides read TGTGCCAGCAGCTTGATTTCGGACAGTAACTATGGCTACACCTTC. The full variable domain, rest sourced from reference TRBV7-2 and TRBJ1-2, is GAGVSQSPSNKVTEKGKDVELRCDPISGHTALYWYRQSLGQGLEFLIYFQGNSAPDKSGLPSDRFSAERTGGSVSTLTIQRTQQEDSAVYLCASSLISDSNYGYTFGSGTRLTVV.

The CDR3 is CATSEAAGVEQFF. DNA for the CDR3: TGTGCCACCAGTGAGGCAGCAGGGGTAGAGCAGTTCTTC. This chain joins TRBV24-1 and TRBJ2-1; TRBD1 might be the D (6 bases). Between the trimmed V and J ends, which lost 4 bases and 10 bases, there was a span of 13 bases. The germline V gene encodes CDR1 KGHDR and CDR2 SFDVKD. This CDR3 has 13 amino acids.

The rearrangement links TRBV4-2 to TRBJ2-3; the D gene is possibly TRBD2 (5 bases). Germline V gives CDR1 LGHNA, CDR2 YNFKEQ. V dropped 5 bases and J dropped 2 bases, with 11 bases sitting between them. The CDR3 totals 14 residues. This CDR3 is CASSDGLDTDTQYF. The CDR3 nucleotides are TGTGCCAGCAGCGATGGACTGGACACAGATACGCAGTATTTT.

V and J are TRBV7-2 and TRBJ2-7; D gene unclear. Trimming took off 3 bases at V and 6 bases at J, with 18 bases between the two ends. Germline V gene lookup returns CDR1 SGHTA and CDR2 FQGNSA. The CDR3 runs to 15 residues. The CDR3 sequence is CASSLSDGRTFEQYF. The CDR3 DNA reads TGTGCCAGCAGCTTGAGCGACGGCCGAACCTTCGAGCAGTACTTC.

There are a few counts of this clonotype. V is TRBV3-1 and J is TRBJ2-5; 7 nucleotides align to TRBD2. The CDR3 is 12 residues long. Germline values: CDR1 LGHDT, CDR2 YNNKEL (reference sequence). V lost 5 bases and J lost 8; bases outside the gene matches: 5. The CDR3: CASSVQTSTQYF. Here the CDR3 DNA reads TGTGCCAGCAGCGTACAGACTAGCACCCAGTACTTC.

The rearrangement joins TRBV12-3 or TRBV12-4 to TRBJ1-1; 9 nucleotides agree with TRBD1. The CDR3 covers 14 residues. With V trimmed by 7 bases and J by 4 bases, 7 bases remained unmatched. The CDR3 is CASTRQGGITEAFF. DNA of the CDR3: TGTGCCAGCACCAGACAGGGGGGGATCACTGAAGCTTTCTTT.

This clonotype appeared a few times. The chain couples TRBV7-2 to TRBJ1-1; TRBD1 matches 7 bases. CDR1 is SGHTA and CDR2 is FQGNSA in the germline V gene. The J segment lost 2 bases and the V segment lost 1 base, leaving 4 bases of the junction unmatched. The CDR3 runs to 15 residues. CDR3 sequence reads: CASSLVQGGNTEAFF. In DNA, the CDR3 is TGTGCCAGCAGCTTAGTTCAGGGGGGTAACACTGAAGCTTTCTTT. Full variable domain (missing parts from reference TRBV7-2 and TRBJ1-1): GAGVSQSPSNKVTEKGKDVELRCDPISGHTALYWYRQSLGQGLEFLIYFQGNSAPDKSGLPSDRFSAERTGGSVSTLTIQRTQQEDSAVYLCASSLVQGGNTEAFFGQGTRLTVV.

The genes are TRBV7-9 and TRBJ2-3; 7 bases agree with TRBD1. Losses at the gene ends were 5 bases for V and 0 bases for J; bases not matched to a gene: 8. From germline, CDR1 is SEHNR and CDR2 FQNEAQ (reference sequence). The CDR3 contains 16 residues. The CDR3 bases are TGTGCCAGCAGCGCAAACAGGGGTCTGAGCACAGATACGCAGTATTTT. Translating gives CASSANRGLSTDTQYF.

The chain links TRBV18 to TRBJ1-2; D perhaps matches TRBD1 (6 bases). Germline CDR1 is KGHSH and CDR2 is LQKENI. The CDR3 covers 13 residues. V lost 4 bases and J lost 4, with 10 bases in between. CDR3 residues: CASSRDKAYGYTF. The DNA of the CDR3 is TGTGCCAGCTCACGGGACAAAGCCTATGGCTACACCTTC.

The gene calls are TRBV6-2 or TRBV6-3 and TRBJ1-5; 9 positions match TRBD1. The junction had 10 bases not matched to a gene; V was cut back by 6 bases and J by 7 bases. The germline V gene has CDR1 MNHEY and CDR2 SVGEGT. This CDR3 has 15 amino acids. CDR3 loop: CASSRTGGAGQPQHF. For the CDR3, the DNA is TGTGCCAGCAGCCGAACAGGGGGCGCAGGACAGCCCCAGCATTTT.

This clonotype was counted once. The chain recombines TRBV20-1 with TRBJ2-6, with a possible D match to TRBD1 (5 bases). The CDR3 length is 17 residues. Looked up from germline, CDR1 is DFQATT and CDR2 is SNEGSKA (reference sequence). Deletions cut 2 bases from V and 0 bases from J, with 14 bases between. For the CDR3, the DNA is TGCAGTGCTAGAAATCCACAGGCGGCCTCTGGGGCCAACGTCCTGACTTTC. Amino acid sequence: CSARNPQAASGANVLTF.

The chain combines TRBV7-8 with TRBJ2-3; TRBD2 matches at 13 bases. The CDR3 covers 18 residues. Germline CDR1 SGHVS, CDR2 FQNEAQ. Trimming took 6 bases from V and 8 from J; bases not matched to a gene: 17. CDR3 amino acids: CASSQGLAGDFIMGTQYF. The CDR3 DNA reads TGTGCCAGCAGTCAAGGACTAGCGGGGGATTTTATTATGGGTACGCAGTATTTT.

This clonotype was counted only a few times. The CDR3 sequence is CASSQPQGLLTDTQYF. The CDR3 DNA sequence: TGTGCCAGCAGCCAACCACAGGGGCTTCTCACAGATACGCAGTATTTT. The chain has TRBV4-2 and TRBJ2-3; 7 bases map to TRBD1. Trimming at V came to 2 bases and at J to 2 bases, leaving 7 bases not matched to a gene. This CDR3 has 16 amino acids. Germline values: CDR1 LGHNA, CDR2 YNFKEQ.

Only one count was recorded for this clonotype. In nucleotides, the CDR3 is TGTGCCAGCAGCCCCGTCCGGGCAGGGAAACCCTACGAGCAGTACTTC. Translated: CASSPVRAGKPYEQYF. This chain links TRBV28 with TRBJ2-7; D perhaps matches TRBD1 (5 bases). The V and J ends lost 6 bases and 2 bases respectively, with 20 bases between them. Germline CDR1 is MDHEN and CDR2 is SYDVKM. The length of the CDR3 is 16 residues.

This clonotype appeared many times. V is TRBV7-2 and J is TRBJ2-1, with TRBD2 matching 15 bases. The CDR3 runs to 16 residues. Germline V CDR1 and CDR2: SGHTA, FQGNSA. J lost 10 bases, V lost 0 bases, and 4 bases had no gene match. The CDR3 DNA is TGTGCCAGCAGCTTAGCGGGGACTAGCGGGGGGCGAGAGCAGTTCTTC. Protein product: CASSLAGTSGGREQFF.

This clonotype has more than one count but fewer than ten. The junction does not match germline at one end; this may be a read error. The chain is built from TRBV5-1 and TRBJ2-5; either TRBD1 or TRBD2 may supply D (6 bases each). Looked up from germline, CDR1 is SGHRS and CDR2 is YFSETQ. The CDR3 is 13 residues long. The CDR3 is CASRIGGQETQYF. In DNA form, the CDR3 reads TGCGCCAGCAGAATAGGGGGGCAAGAAACCCAGTACTTC.

This clonotype was seen only a few times. DNA of the CDR3: TGTGCCAGCAGCAAGACTAGCGGGGGGGAAGATACGCAGTATTTT. It specifies CASSKTSGGEDTQYF. The genes are TRBV7-9 and TRBJ2-3; 14 bases align to TRBD2. This CDR3 comprises 15 residues. Germline CDR1 and CDR2: SEHNR and FQNEAQ (reference sequence). V dropped 5 bases and J dropped 5; count of bases not matched to a gene: 3.